Sequencing of this T cell receptor beta chain was carried out in a study of blood T cell repertoires in COVID-19. Germline V CDR1 and CDR2: ENHRY, SYGVKD. The ends were cut back, 3 bases at V and 0 bases at J, with 11 bases in the middle. The CDR3 runs 15 residues. This clone appeared once. The data were produced by immunoSEQ multiplex PCR, yet TCRdb's version contains in-frame clones alone and is incomplete. The sample has about 160,000 clones; around 82% are singletons. The rearrangement links TRBV10-3 to TRBJ1-1; possible D gene TRBD1, 5 bases. Sequenced sample: peripheral blood. The sequence was obtained from a man older than 75 with COVID-19, enrolled during active disease. CDR3 sequence reads: CAISEQVPMNTEAFF. DNA of the CDR3: TGTGCCATCAGTGAACAGGTTCCTATGAACACTGAAGCTTTCTTT.